A few counts support the clone carrying this T cell receptor (beta chain). The sample is drawn from a study of T-cell memory formation after mild COVID-19. TCRdb called the 5' RACE reads again in MiXCR, with one record for every CDR3 protein. The sample lists about 430,000 distinct CDR3 sequences, 20% to 25% occurring once. The CDR3 totals 14 residues. Germline lookup yields CDR1 SNHLY and CDR2 FYNNEI. Trimming pared 8 bases from V and 4 bases from J, leaving 17 bases between. Sequencing was performed on PBMCs or a T cell subset sorted from them (not recorded which). V is TRBV2 and J is TRBJ1-1; D gene uncertain. The receptor comes from an adult woman who had mild COVID-19 (a few samples of this study predate the infection). Cell type and time point are not known. The CDR3 reads CASAQLESGTEAFF. CDR3 bases: TGTGCCAGCGCCCAGTTGGAGTCGGGCACTGAAGCTTTCTTT.